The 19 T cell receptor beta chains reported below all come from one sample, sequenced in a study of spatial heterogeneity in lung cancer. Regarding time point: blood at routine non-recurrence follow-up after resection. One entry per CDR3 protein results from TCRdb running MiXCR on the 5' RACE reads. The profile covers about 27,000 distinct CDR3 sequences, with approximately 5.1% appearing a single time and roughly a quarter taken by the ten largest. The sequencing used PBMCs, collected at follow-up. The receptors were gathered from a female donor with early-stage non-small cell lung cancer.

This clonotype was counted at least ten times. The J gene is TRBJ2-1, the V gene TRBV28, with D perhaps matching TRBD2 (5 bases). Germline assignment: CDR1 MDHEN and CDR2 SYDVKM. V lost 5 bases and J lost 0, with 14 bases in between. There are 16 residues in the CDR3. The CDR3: CASSPIARSSYNEQFF. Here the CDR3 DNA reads TGTGCCAGCAGTCCTATAGCGAGGAGCTCCTACAATGAGCAGTTCTTC.

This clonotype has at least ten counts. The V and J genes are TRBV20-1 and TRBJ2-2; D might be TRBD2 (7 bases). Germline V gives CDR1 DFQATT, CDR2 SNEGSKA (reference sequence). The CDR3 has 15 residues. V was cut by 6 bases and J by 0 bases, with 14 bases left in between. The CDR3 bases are TGCAGTGCCGTGAGAGGGGGGGCGAACACCGGGGAGCTGTTTTTT. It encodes CSAVRGGANTGELFF.

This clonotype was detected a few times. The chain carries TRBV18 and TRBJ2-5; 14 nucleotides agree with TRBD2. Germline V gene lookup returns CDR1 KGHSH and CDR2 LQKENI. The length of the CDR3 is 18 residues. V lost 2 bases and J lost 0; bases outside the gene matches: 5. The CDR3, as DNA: TGTGCCAGCTCACCAGGACTAGCGGGGGGACAGTACCAAGAGACCCAGTACTTC. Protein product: CASSPGLAGGQYQETQYF.

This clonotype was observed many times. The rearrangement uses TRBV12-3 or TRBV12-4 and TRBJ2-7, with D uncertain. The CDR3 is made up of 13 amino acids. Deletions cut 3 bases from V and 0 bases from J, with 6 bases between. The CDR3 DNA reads TGTGCCAGCAGTTTGGCCGTCTCCTACGAGCAGTACTTC. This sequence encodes CASSLAVSYEQYF.

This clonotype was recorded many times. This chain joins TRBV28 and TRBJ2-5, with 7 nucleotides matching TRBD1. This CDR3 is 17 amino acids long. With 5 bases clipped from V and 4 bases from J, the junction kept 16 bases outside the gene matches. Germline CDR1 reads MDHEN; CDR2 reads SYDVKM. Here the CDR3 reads CASSSKVAGGIIETQYF. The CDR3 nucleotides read TGTGCCAGCAGTAGCAAAGTAGCAGGGGGAATTATAGAGACCCAGTACTTC. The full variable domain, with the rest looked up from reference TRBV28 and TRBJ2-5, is DVKVTQSSRYLVKRTGEKVFLECVQDMDHENMFWYRQDPGLGLRLIYFSYDVKMKEKGDIPEGYSVSREKKERFSLILESASTNQTSMYLCASSSKVAGGIIETQYFGPGTRLLVL.

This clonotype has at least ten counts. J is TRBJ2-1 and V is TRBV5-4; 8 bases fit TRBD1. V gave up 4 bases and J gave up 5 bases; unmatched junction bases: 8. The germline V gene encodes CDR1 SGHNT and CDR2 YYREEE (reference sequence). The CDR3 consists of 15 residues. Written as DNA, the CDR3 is TGTGCCAGCAGCACTGGACAGGGCGCCCACAATGAGCAGTTCTTC. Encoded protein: CASSTGQGAHNEQFF.

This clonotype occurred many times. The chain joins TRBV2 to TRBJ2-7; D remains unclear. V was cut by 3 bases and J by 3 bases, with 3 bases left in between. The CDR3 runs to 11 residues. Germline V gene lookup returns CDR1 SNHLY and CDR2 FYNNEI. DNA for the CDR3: TGTGCCAGCAGTGACAGCTACGAGCAGTACTTC. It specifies CASSDSYEQYF. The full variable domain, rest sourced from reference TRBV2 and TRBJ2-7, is EPEVTQTPSHQVTQMGQEVILRCVPISNHLYFYWYRQILGQKVEFLVSFYNNEISEKSEIFDDQFSVERPDGSNFTLKIRSTKLEDSAMYFCASSDSYEQYFGPGTRLTVT.

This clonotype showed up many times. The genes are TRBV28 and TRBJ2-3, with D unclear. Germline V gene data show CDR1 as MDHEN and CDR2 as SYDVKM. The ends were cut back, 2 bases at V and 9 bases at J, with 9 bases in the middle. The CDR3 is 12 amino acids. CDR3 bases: TGTGCCAGCAGTTTAAAAGGGTTAACGCAGTATTTT. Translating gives CASSLKGLTQYF. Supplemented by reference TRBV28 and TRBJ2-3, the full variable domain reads DVKVTQSSRYLVKRTGEKVFLECVQDMDHENMFWYRQDPGLGLRLIYFSYDVKMKEKGDIPEGYSVSREKKERFSLILESASTNQTSMYLCASSLKGLTQYFGPGTRLTVL.

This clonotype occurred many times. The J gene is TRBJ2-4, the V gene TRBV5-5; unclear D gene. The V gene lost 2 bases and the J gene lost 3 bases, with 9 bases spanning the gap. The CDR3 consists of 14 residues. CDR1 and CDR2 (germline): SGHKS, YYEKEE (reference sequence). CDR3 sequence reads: CASSFVSNKNIQYF. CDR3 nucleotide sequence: TGTGCCAGCAGCTTCGTGAGTAACAAAAACATTCAGTACTTC.

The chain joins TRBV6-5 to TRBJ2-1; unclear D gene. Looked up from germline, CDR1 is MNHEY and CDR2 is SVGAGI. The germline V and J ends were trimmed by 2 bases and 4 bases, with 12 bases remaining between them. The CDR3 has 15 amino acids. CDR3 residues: CASSYATPTYNEQFF. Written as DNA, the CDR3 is TGTGCCAGCAGTTACGCGACTCCTACTTACAATGAGCAGTTCTTC.

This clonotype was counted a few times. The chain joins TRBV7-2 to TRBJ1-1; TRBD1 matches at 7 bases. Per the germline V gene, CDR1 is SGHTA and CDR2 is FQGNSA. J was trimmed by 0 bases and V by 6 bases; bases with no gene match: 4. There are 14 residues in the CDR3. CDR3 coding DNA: TGTGCCAGCAGACAGGGGACCATGAACACTGAAGCTTTCTTT. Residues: CASRQGTMNTEAFF.

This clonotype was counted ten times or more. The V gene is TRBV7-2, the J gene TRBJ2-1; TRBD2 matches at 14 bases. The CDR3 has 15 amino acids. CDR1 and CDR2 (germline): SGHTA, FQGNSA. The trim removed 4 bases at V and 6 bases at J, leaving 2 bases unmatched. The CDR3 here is CASSSGLAGANEQFF. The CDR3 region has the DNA TGTGCCAGCAGCTCGGGACTAGCGGGAGCCAATGAGCAGTTCTTC.

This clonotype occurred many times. The CDR3 reads CASSPTGNYGYTF. Here the CDR3 DNA reads TGCGCCAGCAGCCCCACAGGGAACTATGGCTACACCTTC. This chain joins TRBV5-1 and TRBJ1-2, with D tentatively TRBD1 (6 bases). Germline lookup yields CDR1 SGHRS and CDR2 YFSETQ. V was pared by 4 bases and J by 2 bases, with 9 bases between. The CDR3 length is 13 residues.

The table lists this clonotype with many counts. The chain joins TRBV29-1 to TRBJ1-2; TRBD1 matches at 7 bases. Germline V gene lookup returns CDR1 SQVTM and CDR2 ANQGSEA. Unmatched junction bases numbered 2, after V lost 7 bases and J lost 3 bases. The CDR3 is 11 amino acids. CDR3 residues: CSGGQDYGYTF. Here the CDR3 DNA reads TGCAGCGGTGGACAGGACTATGGCTACACCTTC.

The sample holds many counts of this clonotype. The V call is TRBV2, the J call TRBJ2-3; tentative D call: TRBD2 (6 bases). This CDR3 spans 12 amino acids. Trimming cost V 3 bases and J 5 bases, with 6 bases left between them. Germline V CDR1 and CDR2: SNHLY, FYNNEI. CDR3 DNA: TGTGCCAGCAGTGAGGGGGGAGATACGCAGTATTTT. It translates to CASSEGGDTQYF.

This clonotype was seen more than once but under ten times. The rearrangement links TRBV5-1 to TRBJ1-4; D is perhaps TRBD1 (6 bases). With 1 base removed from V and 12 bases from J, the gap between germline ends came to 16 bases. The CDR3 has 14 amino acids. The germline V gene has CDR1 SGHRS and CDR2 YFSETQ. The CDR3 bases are TGCGCCAGCAGCTTGTTGGGACAAACCGGAGAACTGTTTTTT. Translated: CASSLLGQTGELFF.

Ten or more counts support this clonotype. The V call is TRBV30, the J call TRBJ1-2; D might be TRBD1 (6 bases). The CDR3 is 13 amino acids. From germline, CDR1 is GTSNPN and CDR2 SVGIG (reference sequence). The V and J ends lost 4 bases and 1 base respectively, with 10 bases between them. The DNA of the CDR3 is TGTGCCTGGATCAGGGGCCTTAACTATGGCTACACCTTC. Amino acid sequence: CAWIRGLNYGYTF. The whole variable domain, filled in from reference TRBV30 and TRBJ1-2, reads SQTIHQWPATLVQPVGSPLSLECTVEGTSNPNLYWYRQAAGRGLQLLFYSVGIGQISSEVPQNLSASRPQDRQFILSSKKLLLSDSGFYLCAWIRGLNYGYTFGSGTRLTVV.

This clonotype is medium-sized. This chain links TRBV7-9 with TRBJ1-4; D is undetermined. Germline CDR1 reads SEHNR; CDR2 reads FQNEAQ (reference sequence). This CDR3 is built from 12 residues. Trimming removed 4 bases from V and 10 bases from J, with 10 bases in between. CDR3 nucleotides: TGTGCCAGCAGCTCCGAATTGGGAAAACTGTTTTTT. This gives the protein CASSSELGKLFF.

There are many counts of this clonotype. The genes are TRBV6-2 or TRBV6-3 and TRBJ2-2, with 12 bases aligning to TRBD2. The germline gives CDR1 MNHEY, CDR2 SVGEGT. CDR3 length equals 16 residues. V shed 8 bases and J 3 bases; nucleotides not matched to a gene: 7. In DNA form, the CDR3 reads TGTGCCAGCTATTCGGGACTAGCGGGTCACACCGGGGAGCTGTTTTTT. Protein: CASYSGLAGHTGELFF.